This T cell receptor (beta chain) is drawn from a study of T-cell reconstitution after alpha-beta-depleted transplantation in children. Findings and limits, study-wide: Several hundred expanded graft clones reportedly were the source of alpha-beta T cells about two months after transplant. Certain patients had high TCRbeta diversity at day 60, and it came from recipient T cells and thymic progenitors that survived. Newly produced T cells mostly accounted for T-cell counts and diversity one year post-transplant.

Construction of the TCRbeta library involved unique molecular identifiers. TCRdb fed the PCR reads into MiXCR, producing one record per CDR3 protein. The table shows 7,000 or so distinct CDR3 sequences, with approximately 5.6% occurring only once. Many counts were recorded for this clonotype. Antigen specificity is unknown. The CDR3 consists of 15 residues. CDR1 is MNHNS, CDR2 SASEGT, per germline. V dropped 6 bases and J dropped 3; count of bases not matched to a gene: 8. The source was PBMCs, mostly from graft donor cells, collected 180 days after TCRalphabeta/CD19-depleted stem cell transplant. This TCR was sampled from a child under two years old who had a stem cell transplant for acute myeloid leukemia, so the T cells may come from the graft donor. V is TRBV6-1 and J is TRBJ2-7, with 10 nucleotides matching TRBD1. The CDR3 protein is CASRSGQGDGYEQYF. The CDR3 DNA reads TGTGCCAGCAGGAGCGGACAGGGGGACGGCTACGAGCAGTACTTC.